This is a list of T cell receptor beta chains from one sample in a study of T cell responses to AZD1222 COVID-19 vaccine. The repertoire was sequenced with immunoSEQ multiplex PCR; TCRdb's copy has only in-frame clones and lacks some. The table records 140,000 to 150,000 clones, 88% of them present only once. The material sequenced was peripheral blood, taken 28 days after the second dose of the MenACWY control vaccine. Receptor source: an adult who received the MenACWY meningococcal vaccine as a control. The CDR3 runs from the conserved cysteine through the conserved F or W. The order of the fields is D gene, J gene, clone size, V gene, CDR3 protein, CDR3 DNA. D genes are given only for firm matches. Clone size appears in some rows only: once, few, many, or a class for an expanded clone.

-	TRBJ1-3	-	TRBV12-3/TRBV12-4	CASRGEPGTIYF	TGTGCCAGCAGAGGGGAGCCCGGCACCATATATTTT
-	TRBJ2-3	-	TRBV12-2	CASRKAGIADTQYF	TGTGCAAGTCGCAAGGCGGGAATCGCGGATACGCAGTATTTT
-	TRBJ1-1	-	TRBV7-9	CASSLEDGTEAFF	TGTGCCAGCAGCTTAGAGGATGGGACTGAAGCTTTCTTT
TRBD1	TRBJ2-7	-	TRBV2	CASSRGSRDEQYF	TGTGCCAGCAGCAGGGGGAGTAGGGACGAGCAGTACTTC
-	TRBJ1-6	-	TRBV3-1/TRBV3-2	CASSQSDRDNSPLHF	TGTGCCAGCAGCCAATCGGACAGAGATAATTCACCCCTCCACTTT
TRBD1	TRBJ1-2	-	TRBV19	CASSRTGDYGYTF	TGTGCCAGTAGCCGGACAGGGGACTATGGCTACACCTTC
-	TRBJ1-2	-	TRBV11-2	CASSFNRGTGGYTF	TGTGCCAGCAGCTTTAATCGGGGGACCGGGGGCTACACCTTC
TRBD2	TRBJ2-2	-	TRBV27	CASSLAGDTGELFF	TGTGCCAGCAGCTTAGCGGGAGACACCGGGGAGCTGTTTTTT
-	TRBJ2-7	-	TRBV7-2	CASSNSYEQYF	TGTGCCAGCAGCAACTCCTACGAGCAGTACTTC
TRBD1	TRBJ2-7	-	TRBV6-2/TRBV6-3	CASSPRPGTASYEQYF	TGTGCCAGCAGTCCACGGCCCGGGACAGCTTCCTACGAGCAGTACTTC
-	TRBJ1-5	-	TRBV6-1	CASSELEPQHF	TGTGCCAGCAGTGAACTGGAGCCCCAGCATTTT
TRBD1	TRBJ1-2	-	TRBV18	CASSPRDRDLRYTF	TGTGCCAGCTCACCACGGGACAGGGATCTTCGATACACCTTC
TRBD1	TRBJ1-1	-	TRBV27	CASSGTGGTEAFF	TGTGCCAGCAGCGGGACAGGGGGCACTGAAGCTTTCTTT
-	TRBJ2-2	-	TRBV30	CAWSVGVGELFF	TGTGCCTGGAGTGTGGGGGTCGGGGAGCTGTTTTTT
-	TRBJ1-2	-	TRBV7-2	CASSLAPNAGGYGYTF	TGTGCCAGCAGCTTAGCGCCGAACGCAGGTGGCTATGGCTACACCTTC
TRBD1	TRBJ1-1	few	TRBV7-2	CASSVDRDRGSEAFF	TGTGCCAGCAGCGTAGACCGGGACAGGGGTTCCGAAGCTTTCTTT
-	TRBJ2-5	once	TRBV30	CAWSLETQYF	TGTGCCTGGAGTTTGGAGACCCAGTACTTC
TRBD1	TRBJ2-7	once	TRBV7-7	CASSAGTASYEQYF	TGTGCTAGCAGCGCCGGGACAGCCTCCTACGAGCAGTACTTC
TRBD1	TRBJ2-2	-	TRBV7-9	CASSLGGANTGELFF	TGTGCCAGCAGCCTAGGGGGCGCGAACACCGGGGAGCTGTTTTTT
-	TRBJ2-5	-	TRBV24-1	CATGVEETQYF	TGTGCCACCGGGGTGGAAGAGACCCAGTACTTC
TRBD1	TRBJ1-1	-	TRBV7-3	CASSPGGNTEAFF	TGTGCCAGCAGCCCAGGGGGGAACACTGAAGCTTTCTTT
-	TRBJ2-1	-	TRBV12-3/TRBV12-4	CASSLLEAEQFF	TGTGCCAGCAGTTTGCTGGAGGCTGAGCAGTTCTTC
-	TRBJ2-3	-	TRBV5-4	CASSLEGTDTQYF	TGTGCCAGCAGCTTGGAAGGTACAGATACGCAGTATTTT
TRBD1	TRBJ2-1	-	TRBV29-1	CGQSDRGNEQFF	TGCGGACAGTCGGACAGGGGGAATGAGCAGTTCTTC
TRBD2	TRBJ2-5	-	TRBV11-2	CASSLVLVTSGRARETQYF	TGTGCCAGCAGCTTAGTCCTAGTGACTAGCGGGAGGGCTAGGGAGACCCAGTACTTC
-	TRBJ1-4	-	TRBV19	CASSWGGTSAEKLFF	TGTGCCAGTAGTTGGGGGGGGACTTCGGCGGAAAAACTGTTTTTT
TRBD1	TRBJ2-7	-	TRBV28	CASSRDRGLYEQYF	TGTGCCAGCAGTAGGGACAGGGGCCTCTACGAGCAGTACTTC
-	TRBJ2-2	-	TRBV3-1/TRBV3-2	CASSQGGYGGELFF	TGTGCCAGCAGCCAAGGGGGGTATGGCGGGGAGCTGTTTTTT
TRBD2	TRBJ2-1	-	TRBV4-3	CASSQAAGVGEQFF	TGCGCCAGCAGCCAAGCAGCGGGAGTAGGGGAGCAGTTCTTC
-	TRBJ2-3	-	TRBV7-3	CASSPGSGDTQYF	TGTGCCAGCTCCCCCGGCAGCGGAGATACGCAGTATTTT
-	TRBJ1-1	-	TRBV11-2	CASSPMGPNLAAFF	TGTGCCAGCAGCCCTATGGGGCCTAACCTGGCCGCTTTCTTT
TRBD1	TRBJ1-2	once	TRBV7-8	CASSSTPTGHYGYTF	TGTGCCAGCAGCTCCACCCCGACAGGGCACTATGGCTACACCTTC
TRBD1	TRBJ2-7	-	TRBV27	CASSWGQPYEQYF	TGTGCCAGCAGTTGGGGACAGCCCTACGAGCAGTACTTC
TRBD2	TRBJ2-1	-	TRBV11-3	CASSSGTTYNEQFF	TGTGCCAGCAGCTCCGGGACTACCTACAATGAGCAGTTCTTC
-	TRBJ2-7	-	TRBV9	CASSTQDSTYEQYF	TGTGCCAGCAGCACTCAGGACAGTACCTACGAGCAGTACTTC
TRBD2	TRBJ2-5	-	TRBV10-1	CASSEGLAGEETQYF	TGCGCCAGCAGTGAGGGGTTAGCGGGGGAGGAGACCCAGTACTTC
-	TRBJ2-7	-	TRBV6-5	CASSTKGRHSYEQYF	TGTGCCAGCAGTACGAAGGGGAGACATTCCTACGAGCAGTACTTC
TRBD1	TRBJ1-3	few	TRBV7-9	CASSLGQGASSGNTIYF	TGTGCCAGCAGCTTAGGACAGGGGGCCAGCTCTGGAAACACCATATATTTT
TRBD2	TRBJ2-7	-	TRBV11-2	CASGGVGSITYEQYF	TGTGCCAGCGGGGGGGTTGGGTCGATTACCTACGAGCAGTACTTC
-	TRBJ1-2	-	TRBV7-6	CASSPQSGTYANTF	TGTGCCAGCAGCCCACAATCCGGGACATACGCCAACACCTTC